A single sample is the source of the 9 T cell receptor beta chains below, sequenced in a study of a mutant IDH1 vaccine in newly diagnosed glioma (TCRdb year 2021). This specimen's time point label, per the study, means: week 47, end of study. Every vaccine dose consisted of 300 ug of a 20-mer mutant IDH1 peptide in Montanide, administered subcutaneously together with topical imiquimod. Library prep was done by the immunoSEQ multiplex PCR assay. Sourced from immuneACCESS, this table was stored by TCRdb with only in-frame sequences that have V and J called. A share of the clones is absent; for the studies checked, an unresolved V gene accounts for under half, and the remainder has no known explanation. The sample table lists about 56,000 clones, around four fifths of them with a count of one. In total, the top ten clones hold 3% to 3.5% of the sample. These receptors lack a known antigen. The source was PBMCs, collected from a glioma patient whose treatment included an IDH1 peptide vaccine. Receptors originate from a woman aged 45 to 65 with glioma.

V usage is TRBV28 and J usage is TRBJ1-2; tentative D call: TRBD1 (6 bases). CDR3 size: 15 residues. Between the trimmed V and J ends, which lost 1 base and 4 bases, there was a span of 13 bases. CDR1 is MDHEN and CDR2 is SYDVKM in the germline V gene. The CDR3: CASSLFGGQSYGYTF. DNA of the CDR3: TGTGCCAGCAGTTTATTCGGAGGACAGAGCTATGGCTACACCTTC.

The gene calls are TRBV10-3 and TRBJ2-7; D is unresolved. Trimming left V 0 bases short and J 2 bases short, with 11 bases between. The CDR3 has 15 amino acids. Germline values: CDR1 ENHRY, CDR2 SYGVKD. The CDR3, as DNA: TGTGCCATCAGTGAGTCGGCCAGCCGGACCTACGAGCAGTACTTC. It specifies CAISESASRTYEQYF.

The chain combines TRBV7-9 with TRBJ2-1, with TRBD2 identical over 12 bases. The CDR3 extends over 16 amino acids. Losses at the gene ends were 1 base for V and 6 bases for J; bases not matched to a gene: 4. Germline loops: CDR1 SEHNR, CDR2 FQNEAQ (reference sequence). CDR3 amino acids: CASSLGSSGGGNEQFF. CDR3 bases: TGTGCCAGCAGCTTAGGCTCTAGCGGGGGGGGCAATGAGCAGTTCTTC.

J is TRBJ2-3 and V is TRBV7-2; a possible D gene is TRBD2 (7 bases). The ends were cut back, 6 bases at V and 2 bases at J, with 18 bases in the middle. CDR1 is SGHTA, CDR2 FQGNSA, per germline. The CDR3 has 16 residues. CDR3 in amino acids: CASSLWGGRVTDTQYF. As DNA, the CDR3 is TGTGCCAGCAGTCTATGGGGGGGGCGGGTCACAGATACGCAGTATTTT.

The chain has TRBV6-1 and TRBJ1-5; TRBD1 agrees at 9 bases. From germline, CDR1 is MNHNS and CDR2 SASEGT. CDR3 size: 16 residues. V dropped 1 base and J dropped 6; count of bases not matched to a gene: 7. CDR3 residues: CASSEEVQGAGQPQHF. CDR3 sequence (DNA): TGTGCCAGCAGTGAAGAGGTACAGGGGGCAGGTCAGCCCCAGCATTTT.

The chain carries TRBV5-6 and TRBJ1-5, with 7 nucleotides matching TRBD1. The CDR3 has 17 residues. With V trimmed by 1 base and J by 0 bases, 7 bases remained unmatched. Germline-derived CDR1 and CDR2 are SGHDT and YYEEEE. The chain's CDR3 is CASSLRAGGGSNQPQHF. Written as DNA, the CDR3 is TGTGCCAGCAGCTTGCGGGCAGGGGGGGGTAGCAATCAGCCCCAGCATTTT.

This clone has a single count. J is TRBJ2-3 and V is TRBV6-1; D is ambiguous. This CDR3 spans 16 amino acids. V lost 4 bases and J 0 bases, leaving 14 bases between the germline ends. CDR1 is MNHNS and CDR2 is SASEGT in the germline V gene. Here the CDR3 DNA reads TGTGCCAGCAGTGTCCCCCGACAAACTAGCACAGATACGCAGTATTTT. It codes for CASSVPRQTSTDTQYF.

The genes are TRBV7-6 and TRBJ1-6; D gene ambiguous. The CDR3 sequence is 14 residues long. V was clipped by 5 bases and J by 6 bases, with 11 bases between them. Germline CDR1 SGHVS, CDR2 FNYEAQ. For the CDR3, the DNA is TGTGCCAGCAGCCCGCGGGTGGGTAATTCACCCCTCCACTTT. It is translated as CASSPRVGNSPLHF. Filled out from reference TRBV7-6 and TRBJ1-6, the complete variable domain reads GAGVSQSPRYKVTKRGQDVALRCDPISGHVSLYWYRQALGQGPEFLTYFNYEAQQDKSGLPNDRFSAERPEGSISTLTIQRTEQRDSAMYRCASSPRVGNSPLHFGNGTRLTVT.

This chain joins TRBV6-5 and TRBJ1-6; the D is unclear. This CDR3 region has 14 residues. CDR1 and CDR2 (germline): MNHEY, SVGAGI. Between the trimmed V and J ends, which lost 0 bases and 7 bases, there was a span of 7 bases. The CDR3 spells CASSYSYDNSPLHF. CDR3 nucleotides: TGTGCCAGCAGTTACTCGTACGACAATTCACCCCTCCACTTT.